The 2 T cell receptor beta chains below were found in one sample sequenced in a study of monozygotic twins with inflammatory bowel disease. TCRdb reanalyzed the 5' RACE reads, giving one entry per CDR3 protein sequence and no DNA. The table lists around 97,000 distinct CDR3 sequences. Specimen: blood. The source of these receptors is a human donor with ulcerative colitis or Crohn's disease, or a healthy co-twin of an affected twin (not recorded which).

The chain employs TRBV20-1 and TRBJ2-1; TCRdb returns TRBD2, unconfirmable since there is no DNA. The germline V gene encodes CDR1 DFQATT and CDR2 SNEGSKA (reference sequence). This CDR3 has 13 residues. The CDR3 here is CSAGRTSGGKQFF.

V gene TRBV3-1 combines with J gene TRBJ2-5; TCRdb returns TRBD1, unconfirmable since there is no DNA. This CDR3 is built from 12 residues. CDR1 and CDR2 from the germline V gene are LGHDT and YNNKEL (reference sequence). This CDR3 is CASSQPVGAQYF.